A single sample gave rise to the 8 T cell receptor beta chains below, sequenced in a study of response to subunit inactivated influenza vaccine. MiXCR was run by TCRdb on the RT-PCR reads, yielding one entry per CDR3 protein. The sample yields a few hundred thousand distinct CDR3 sequences, about a fifth seen once. The sample in question was PBMCs from blood, obtained around 22 months after vaccination. The receptors were gathered from a man aged 50-75 years who received an inactivated influenza vaccine.

This clonotype has only a few counts. The chain uses TRBV7-6 and TRBJ2-7, with 7 positions matching TRBD2. The CDR3 covers 17 residues. Unmatched junction bases numbered 9, after V lost 1 base and J lost 0 bases. From germline, CDR1 is SGHVS and CDR2 FNYEAQ. The CDR3 sequence is CASSLGTGGPLSYEQYF. The CDR3 DNA is TGTGCCAGCAGCTTAGGGACGGGAGGACCCCTCTCCTACGAGCAGTACTTC.

The chain employs TRBV4-2 and TRBJ1-6, with unresolved D. Germline V gives CDR1 LGHNA, CDR2 YNFKEQ. CDR3 length: 18 residues. V was cut by 4 bases and J by 0 bases, with 16 bases left in between. The CDR3 here is CASSRMVGASSYNSPLHF. In nucleotides, the CDR3 is TGTGCCAGCAGCCGTATGGTCGGCGCGAGCTCCTATAATTCACCCCTCCACTTT.

This clonotype was counted only a few times. The CDR3 nucleotides are TGCGCCAGCAGCTTGGGATCAGGGGATCAGCCCCAGCATTTT. This codes for CASSLGSGDQPQHF. J is TRBJ1-5 and V is TRBV5-1, with D perhaps matching TRBD1 (6 bases). The germline CDR1 and CDR2 sequences are SGHRS and YFSETQ. The length of the CDR3 is 14 residues. V dropped 0 bases and J dropped 5 bases, with 9 bases sitting between them.

This chain joins TRBV20-1 and TRBJ2-1; D is possibly TRBD1 (5 bases). The germline V gene has CDR1 DFQATT and CDR2 SNEGSKA (reference sequence). The germline V and J ends were trimmed by 5 bases and 2 bases, with 16 bases remaining between them. The CDR3 runs to 15 residues. The CDR3 sequence is CSALDLEGAYNEQFF. DNA for the CDR3: TGCAGTGCTCTGGACCTAGAAGGGGCCTACAATGAGCAGTTCTTC.

The J gene is TRBJ2-3, the V gene TRBV9; 9 nucleotides align to TRBD2. Germline lookup yields CDR1 SGDLS and CDR2 YYNGEE. This CDR3 region has 15 residues. Trimming cost V 0 bases and J 3 bases; bases outside gene matches: 2. CDR3 DNA sequence: TGTGCCAGCAGCGTAGGAGCGGGAGGAACAGATACGCAGTATTTT. It specifies CASSVGAGGTDTQYF.

V gene TRBV20-1 combines with J gene TRBJ1-5; D not certain. From germline, CDR1 is DFQATT and CDR2 SNEGSKA (reference sequence). V lost 3 bases and J 0 bases, leaving 6 bases between the germline ends. The CDR3 is made up of 13 amino acids. This CDR3 reads CSARDHSNQPQHF. The CDR3 coding sequence is TGCAGTGCTAGGGATCATAGCAATCAGCCCCAGCATTTT.

The chain links TRBV2 to TRBJ1-1; 8 positions agree with TRBD1. V shed 8 bases and J 3 bases; nucleotides not matched to a gene: 11. Germline V gene data show CDR1 as SNHLY and CDR2 as FYNNEI. The CDR3 has 15 residues. DNA of the CDR3: TGTGCCAGCTCCATTTCCAGGGGGCTGGACACTGAAGCTTTCTTT. The encoded protein is CASSISRGLDTEAFF.

This clonotype was seen at least ten times. The chain has TRBV20-1 and TRBJ1-2; no firm D call. The germline gives CDR1 DFQATT, CDR2 SNEGSKA (reference sequence). The V end was cut by 2 bases, the J end by 1 base, with 14 bases between. This CDR3 contains 15 residues. In DNA form, the CDR3 reads TGCAGTGCTAGACCCCACGCGGGCCTTAACTATGGCTACACCTTC. It specifies CSARPHAGLNYGYTF.